This T cell receptor (beta chain) came from a study of T cell changes during pregnancy in multiple sclerosis. This CDR3 region has 16 residues. Trimming removed 4 bases from V and 4 bases from J, with 17 bases in between. The germline gives CDR1 LGHNA, CDR2 YNFKEQ. TCRdb keeps only in-frame clones here, not all; method: immunoSEQ multiplex PCR. Of about 42,000 clones detected, less than 90% appear once; the ten largest clones hold approximately 0.64%. Sequencing was performed on CD4+ T cells from peripheral blood mononuclear cells, taken before pregnancy. The TCR sequence derives from a female donor with multiple sclerosis, enrolled in a pregnancy study. The chain employs TRBV4-2 and TRBJ1-3; D is possibly TRBD1 (5 bases). CDR3 DNA: TGTGCCAGCAGCCCCCATTCACAGGTCTCCGGAAACACCATATATTTT. Amino acid sequence: CASSPHSQVSGNTIYF.